Following are 25 T cell receptor beta chains from one sample sequenced in a study of control samples from healthy donors and cancer patients. Generated by immunoSEQ multiplex PCR, the TCRdb table keeps only in-frame clones and is missing some. The sample lists about 76,000 clones, 89% occurring once. Material for sequencing was PBMCs. These receptors were obtained from a woman aged 45-60 years with colorectal cancer.

The chain carries TRBV20-1 and TRBJ1-1; the D gene is possibly TRBD1 (5 bases). Trimming stripped 6 bases from V and 5 bases from J, with 10 bases between. This CDR3 spans 11 amino acids. Germline CDR1 is DFQATT and CDR2 is SNEGSKA (reference sequence). CDR3 nucleotide sequence: TGCAGTGCCCTCCGGGGGACTGAAGCTTTCTTT. Translated, it gives CSALRGTEAFF.

The rearrangement joins TRBV4-3 to TRBJ2-5, with D unresolved. Trimming took off 2 bases at V and 1 base at J, with 11 bases between the two ends. CDR1 and CDR2 (germline): LGHNA, YSLEER. CDR3 length: 15 amino acids. CDR3 in amino acids: CASSQFDGGQETQYF. The CDR3 DNA reads TGCGCCAGCAGCCAATTCGACGGTGGCCAAGAGACCCAGTACTTC.

V gene TRBV30 combines with J gene TRBJ1-1; D possibly corresponds to TRBD1 (6 bases). Trimming took off 5 bases at V and 1 base at J, with 11 bases between the two ends. This CDR3 is built from 13 residues. Germline V gives CDR1 GTSNPN, CDR2 SVGIG (reference sequence). In DNA, the CDR3 is TGTGCCTGGTCTATACAGGGGAACACTGAAGCTTTCTTT. Protein sequence: CAWSIQGNTEAFF.

DNA of the CDR3: TGTGCCATCAGTGAGCGGCCGAGCTACGAGCAGTACGTC. Translating it yields CAISERPSYEQYV. This sequence joins TRBV10-3 and TRBJ2-7; the D is unclear. Germline V lookup: CDR1 ENHRY, CDR2 SYGVKD. Trimming took 2 bases from V and 3 from J, leaving 8 bases between them. The CDR3 contains 13 residues.

The chain is built from TRBV7-9 and TRBJ2-3; D remains unclear. Per germline, CDR1 SEHNR and CDR2 FQNEAQ (reference sequence). The V end was cut by 4 bases, the J end by 5 bases, with 13 bases between. This CDR3 contains 14 residues. This chain's CDR3 is CASSSDPRGDTQYF. In DNA form, the CDR3 reads TGTGCCAGCAGCTCCGATCCCCGCGGAGATACGCAGTATTTT.

The chain employs TRBV5-1 and TRBJ1-6; tentatively, D is TRBD1 (5 bases). The germline V gene encodes CDR1 SGHRS and CDR2 YFSETQ. The CDR3 totals 15 residues. Deletions cut 0 bases from V and 6 bases from J, with 10 bases between. CDR3 DNA sequence: TGCGCCAGCAGCTTGGGTCAGGGCTCTAATTCACCCCTCCACTTT. It translates to CASSLGQGSNSPLHF.

As DNA, the CDR3 is TGTGCCACCGCGAAGCCAAGCACAGATACGCAGTATTTT. Its translation: CATAKPSTDTQYF. The chain carries TRBV24-1 and TRBJ2-3; no definite D call. Germline values: CDR1 KGHDR, CDR2 SFDVKD. Trimming took off 9 bases at V and 0 bases at J, with 9 bases between the two ends. The CDR3 has 13 residues.

This chain connects TRBV5-8 to TRBJ2-2; unclear D gene. Germline V gives CDR1 SGHTS, CDR2 YDEGEE. This CDR3 is built from 15 residues. Trimming stripped 0 bases from V and 5 bases from J, with 11 bases between. The CDR3, as DNA: TGTGCCAGCAGCTTGGTCTTGGGTTCTACCGGGGAGCTGTTTTTT. Translating gives CASSLVLGSTGELFF. The full variable domain, completed using reference TRBV5-8 and TRBJ2-2, is EAGVTQSPTHLIKTRGQQATLRCSPISGHTSVYWYQQALGLGLQFLLWYDEGEERNRGNFPPRFSGRQFPNYSSELNVNALELEDSALYLCASSLVLGSTGELFFGEGSRLTVL.

The table lists this clone with a count of one. The rearrangement uses TRBV5-5 and TRBJ1-4; D gene unclear. Trimming removed 1 base at V and 4 bases at J, with 5 bases between. The CDR3 contains 13 residues. CDR1 is SGHKS, CDR2 YYEKEE, per germline (reference sequence). The CDR3 nucleotides read TGTGCCAGCAGCTTGCAGGATAATGAAAAACTGTTTTTT. Translating it yields CASSLQDNEKLFF.

This chain joins TRBV5-6 and TRBJ2-2; TRBD2 is a possible D gene (5 bases). Germline V CDR1 and CDR2: SGHDT, YYEEEE. The CDR3 is 12 amino acids. V dropped 4 bases and J dropped 8 bases, with 9 bases sitting between them. The CDR3 spells CASSPPGGELFF. The CDR3 DNA reads TGTGCCAGCAGCCCCCCGGGGGGGGAGCTGTTTTTT.

V is TRBV24-1 and J is TRBJ2-2, with 10 bases aligning to TRBD1. There are 14 residues in the CDR3. Per germline, CDR1 KGHDR and CDR2 SFDVKD. V lost 9 bases, J lost 5 bases, and 5 bases stayed unmatched. This CDR3 reads CATDRTGGTGELFF. The CDR3, as DNA: TGTGCCACCGATCGGACAGGGGGAACCGGGGAGCTGTTTTTT.

This clone was seen a handful of times. Here the CDR3 DNA reads TGTGCCAGCAGAAATACAGGGAAGGGCTACACCTTC. Translated: CASRNTGKGYTF. The V and J genes are TRBV5-5 and TRBJ1-2; D is perhaps TRBD1 (6 bases). Trimming left V 5 bases short and J 8 bases short, with 13 bases between. This CDR3 is 12 amino acids long. Germline V gene data show CDR1 as SGHKS and CDR2 as YYEKEE (reference sequence).

This chain uses TRBV5-1 with TRBJ1-4, with 8 bases fitting TRBD1. Trimming removed 3 bases from V and 7 bases from J; junction bases left unmatched: 8. The CDR3 has 15 residues. Germline V gene sequence: CDR1 SGHRS, CDR2 YFSETQ. The CDR3 DNA is TGCGCCAGCAGCTCGCCGGACAGGGATGGTGAAAAACTGTTTTTT. Translated, it gives CASSSPDRDGEKLFF.

This rearrangement joins TRBV7-2 to TRBJ1-2; the D is unclear. Germline V gives CDR1 SGHTA, CDR2 FQGNSA. V lost 7 bases, J lost 8 bases, and 17 bases lay in between. The CDR3 is 13 amino acids. CDR3 in amino acids: CASIDNGRIGYTF. CDR3 nucleotides: TGTGCCAGCATCGATAATGGACGGATCGGCTACACCTTC.

Here the CDR3 reads CASSFRTGVVSGYTF. The CDR3 region has the DNA TGTGCCAGCAGCTTTAGGACAGGGGTCGTCTCTGGCTACACCTTC. The chain combines TRBV5-6 with TRBJ1-2; 9 bases are shared with TRBD1. Trimming at V came to 2 bases and at J to 7 bases, leaving 9 bases not matched to a gene. The CDR3 loop spans 15 amino acids. The germline V gene encodes CDR1 SGHDT and CDR2 YYEEEE.

The chain recombines TRBV5-1 with TRBJ2-5, with 8 bases lining up with TRBD2. The CDR3 consists of 19 residues. V gave up 5 bases and J gave up 4 bases; unmatched junction bases: 22. Looked up from germline, CDR1 is SGHRS and CDR2 is YFSETQ. The CDR3 is CASRPPGGGNLGTGETQYF. CDR3 nucleotide sequence: TGCGCCAGCAGGCCGCCAGGCGGGGGGAACCTTGGCACAGGAGAGACCCAGTACTTC.

In nucleotides, the CDR3 is TGTGCCAGCAGTTACTCCCAGGGGAGGGGATATGGCTACACCTTC. It specifies CASSYSQGRGYGYTF. The chain carries TRBV6-6 and TRBJ1-2; D is possibly TRBD1 (6 bases). With 0 bases removed from V and 5 bases from J, the gap between germline ends came to 13 bases. The CDR3 extends over 15 amino acids. The germline V gene has CDR1 MNHNY and CDR2 SVGAGI (reference sequence).

This rearrangement joins TRBV5-1 to TRBJ2-1; 7 bases are shared with TRBD2. J lost 8 bases, V lost 7 bases, and 18 bases had no gene match. The CDR3 is 16 residues long. The V gene's germline CDR1 is SGHRS and CDR2 YFSETQ. CDR3 in DNA: TGCGCCAGCGGAATCTGGACTAGTGGGGGTCAGGATGAGCAGTTCTTC. This gives the protein CASGIWTSGGQDEQFF.

The chain links TRBV4-3 to TRBJ1-1, with D tentatively TRBD1 (5 bases). The V end was cut by 0 bases, the J end by 5 bases, with 7 bases between. This CDR3 region has 13 residues. Germline-derived CDR1 and CDR2 are LGHNA and YSLEER. CDR3 residues: CASSQDPGTEAFF. For the CDR3, the DNA is TGCGCCAGCAGCCAAGATCCAGGGACTGAAGCTTTCTTT.

This sequence joins TRBV6-6 and TRBJ1-3; weak D call: TRBD1 (5 bases). CDR3 length equals 15 residues. Germline V gives CDR1 MNHNY, CDR2 SVGAGI (reference sequence). V dropped 8 bases and J dropped 4 bases, with 18 bases sitting between them. CDR3 sequence (DNA): TGTGCCAGCTCCTCCTTGGGAGGGGAAGGAAACACCATATATTTT. Translated: CASSSLGGEGNTIYF.

This chain connects TRBV9 to TRBJ2-1, with D hard to call. The germline gives CDR1 SGDLS, CDR2 YYNGEE. The V gene lost 5 bases and the J gene lost 4 bases, with 10 bases spanning the gap. The length of the CDR3 is 13 residues. CDR3 DNA sequence: TGTGCCAGCAGTCGAACAAATTACAATGAGCAGTTCTTC. Its protein product is CASSRTNYNEQFF. The full variable domain, rest sourced from reference TRBV9 and TRBJ2-1, is DSGVTQTPKHLITATGQRVTLRCSPRSGDLSVYWYQQSLDQGLQFLIQYYNGEERAKGNILERFSAQQFPDLHSELNLSSLELGDSALYFCASSRTNYNEQFFGPGTRLTVL.

This rearrangement joins TRBV24-1 to TRBJ1-5, with D uncertain. Germline CDR1 KGHDR, CDR2 SFDVKD. The V and J ends lost 5 bases and 1 base respectively, with 8 bases between them. CDR3 length: 14 residues. CDR3 sequence (DNA): TGTGCCACCAGTGTGGTGGAGAGCAATCAGCCCCAGCATTTT. Its protein is CATSVVESNQPQHF.

The gene calls are TRBV6-5 and TRBJ1-5, with D possibly being TRBD1 (5 bases). CDR1 MNHEY and CDR2 SVGAGI come from the germline V gene. This CDR3 has 15 residues. V was pared by 5 bases and J by 2 bases, with 13 bases between. The CDR3, as DNA: TGTGCCAGCAGTACCGGGGCAGTCGGCAATCAGCCCCAGCATTTT. Translation: CASSTGAVGNQPQHF.

The chain uses TRBV7-2 and TRBJ1-3; D might be TRBD1 (6 bases). CDR3 length: 15 residues. Germline V gene sequence: CDR1 SGHTA, CDR2 FQGNSA. Trimming stripped 1 base from V and 0 bases from J, with 7 bases between. The CDR3 sequence: CASSLGDTSGNTIYF. The CDR3 nucleotides are TGTGCCAGCAGCTTAGGGGACACCTCTGGAAACACCATATATTTT.

This CDR3 reads CASSAGRRGGQYF. CDR3 nucleotides: TGTGCCAGTAGTGCCGGGCGGCGGGGGGGCCAGTATTTT. The chain uses TRBV19 and TRBJ2-3; 9 nucleotides line up with TRBD2. V dropped 5 bases and J dropped 12; count of bases not matched to a gene: 9. The CDR3 totals 13 residues. CDR1 is LNHDA and CDR2 is SQIVND in the germline V gene (reference sequence).